This T cell receptor (beta chain) was observed in a study of T-cell memory formation after mild COVID-19. Germline V gene sequence: CDR1 PRHDT, CDR2 FYEKMQ (reference sequence). CDR3 size: 14 residues. V shed 9 bases and J shed 6 bases, with 20 bases lying between them. MiXCR was run by TCRdb on the 5' RACE reads, yielding one entry per CDR3 protein. The table lists approximately 300,000 distinct CDR3 sequences, about 15% of them singletons. The sample comprised PBMCs or a T cell subset sorted from them (not recorded which). The TCR comes from a young man who had mild COVID-19 (a few samples of this study predate the infection). Cell type and time point are not known. This chain connects TRBV13 to TRBJ1-2; possibly TRBD1 for D (5 bases). The CDR3 nucleotides are TGTGCCAGTGAACCGCTCGGGAGGGGCCATGGCTACACCTTC. This encodes CASEPLGRGHGYTF.